This T cell receptor beta chain was sequenced in a study of T cell responses to AZD1222 COVID-19 vaccine. Some clones are missing from TCRdb's copy, which holds only in-frame ones; the method was immunoSEQ multiplex PCR. The table has 66,000 or so clones, less than 85% seen once. The CDR3 is 14 amino acids. Trimming removed 1 base from V and 4 bases from J, with 10 bases in between. CDR1 is SGHTA and CDR2 is FQGNSA in the germline V gene. The V call is TRBV7-2, the J call TRBJ1-1; D remains unclear. Sample: peripheral blood, taken on day 0 of MenACWY control vaccination. The TCR sequence derives from an adult in good health. The CDR3 here is CASSLGPLGTEAFF. In nucleotides, the CDR3 is TGTGCCAGCAGCTTAGGGCCCTTGGGCACTGAAGCTTTCTTT.